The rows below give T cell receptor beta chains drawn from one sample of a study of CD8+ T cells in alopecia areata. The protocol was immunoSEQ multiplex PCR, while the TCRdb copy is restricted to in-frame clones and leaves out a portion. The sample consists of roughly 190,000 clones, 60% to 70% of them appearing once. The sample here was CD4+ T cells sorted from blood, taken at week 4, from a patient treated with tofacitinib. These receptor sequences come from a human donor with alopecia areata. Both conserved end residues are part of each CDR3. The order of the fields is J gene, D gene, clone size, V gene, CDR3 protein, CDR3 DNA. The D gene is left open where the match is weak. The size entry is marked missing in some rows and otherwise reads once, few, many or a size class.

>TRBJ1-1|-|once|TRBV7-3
CASSFGLTEAFF
TGTGCCAGCAGCTTTGGTCTCACTGAAGCTTTCTTT
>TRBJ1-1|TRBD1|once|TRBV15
CATSRGNRGKGNTEAFF
TGTGCCACCAGCAGAGGAAACAGGGGGAAAGGGAACACTGAAGCTTTCTTT
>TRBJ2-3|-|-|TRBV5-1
CASSLSLADTQYF
TGCGCCAGCAGCTTGTCCCTAGCAGATACGCAGTATTTT
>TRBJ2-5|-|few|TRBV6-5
CASSYSKFSETQYF
TGTGCCAGCAGTTACTCGAAGTTTAGCGAGACCCAGTACTTC
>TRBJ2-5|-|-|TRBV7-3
CASSIERETQYF
TGTGCCAGCAGCATAGAAAGGGAGACCCAGTACTTC
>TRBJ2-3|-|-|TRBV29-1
CSIRGGAGTDTQYF
TGCAGCATTCGTGGGGGCGCGGGCACAGATACGCAGTATTTT
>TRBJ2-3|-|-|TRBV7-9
CASSLTPGGTDTQYF
TGTGCCAGCAGCCTGACCCCTGGGGGTACAGATACGCAGTATTTT
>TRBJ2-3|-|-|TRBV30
CACRGPSTDTQYF
TGTGCCTGCCGAGGACCCAGCACAGATACGCAGTATTTT
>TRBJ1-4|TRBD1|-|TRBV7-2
CASSSQGEKLFF
TGTGCCAGCAGCTCACAGGGGGAAAAACTGTTTTTT
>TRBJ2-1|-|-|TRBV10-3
CASRRDYNEQFF
TGTGCCTCCCGGCGGGACTACAATGAGCAGTTCTTC
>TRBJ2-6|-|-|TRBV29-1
CSVANSGANVLTF
TGCAGCGTTGCGAACTCTGGGGCCAACGTCCTGACTTTC
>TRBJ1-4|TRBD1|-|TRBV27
CASSSPTGTGLKLFF
TGTGCCAGCAGTTCACCAACCGGGACAGGACTTAAACTGTTTTTT
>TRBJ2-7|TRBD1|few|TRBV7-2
CASSEPPGQTYEQYF
TGTGCCAGCAGCGAGCCGCCGGGACAGACCTACGAGCAGTACTTC
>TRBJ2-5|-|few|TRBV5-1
CASSILTQETQYF
TGCGCCAGCAGCATACTAACCCAAGAGACCCAGTACTTC
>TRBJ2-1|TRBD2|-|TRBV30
CAWSLISGRHNEQFF
TGTGCCTGGAGTCTGATTAGCGGGAGGCACAATGAGCAGTTCTTC
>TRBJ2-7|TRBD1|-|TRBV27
CASSPWTGGAEQYF
TGTGCCAGCAGTCCATGGACAGGGGGCGCCGAGCAGTACTTC
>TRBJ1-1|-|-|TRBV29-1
CSVVPNTEAFF
TGCAGCGTGGTCCCGAACACTGAAGCTTTCTTT
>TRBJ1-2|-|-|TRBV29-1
CSAYPPLSAGYTF
TGCAGCGCCTATCCTCCCCTGAGTGCAGGCTACACCTTC
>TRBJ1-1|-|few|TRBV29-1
CSAQAGSFMNTEAFF
TGCAGCGCCCAAGCAGGTTCCTTCATGAACACTGAAGCTTTCTTT
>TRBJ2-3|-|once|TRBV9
CASSVAVTSTDTQYF
TGTGCCAGCAGCGTAGCAGTTACTAGCACAGATACGCAGTATTTT
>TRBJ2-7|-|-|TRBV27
CASSFLASYEQYF
TGTGCCAGCAGTTTCCTCGCCTCCTACGAGCAGTACTTC
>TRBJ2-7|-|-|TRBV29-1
CSVDIIGHEQYF
TGCAGCGTTGACATCATCGGGCACGAGCAGTACTTC
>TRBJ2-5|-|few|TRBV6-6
CASSSRTVRGTQYF
TGTGCCAGCAGCTCCCGGACAGTACGTGGGACCCAGTACTTC
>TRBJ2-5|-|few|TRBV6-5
CASSRWGGQETQYF
TGTGCCAGCAGTCGCTGGGGCGGACAAGAGACCCAGTACTTC
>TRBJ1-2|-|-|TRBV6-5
CASSYSGNYGYTF
TGTGCCAGCAGTTACTCAGGGAACTATGGCTACACCTTC
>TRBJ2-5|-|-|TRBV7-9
CASSLEAGGTTQETQYF
TGTGCCAGCAGCTTAGAGGCTGGCGGGACCACCCAAGAGACCCAGTACTTC
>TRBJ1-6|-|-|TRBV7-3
CASSLTPENSPLHF
TGTGCCAGCAGCTTAACCCCAGAGAATTCACCCCTCCACTTT
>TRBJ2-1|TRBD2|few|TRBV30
CAWSHRTSGMYNEQFF
TGTGCCTGGAGTCATCGGACTAGCGGGATGTACAATGAGCAGTTCTTC
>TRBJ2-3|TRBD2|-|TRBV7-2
CASSSRTSGVTDTQYF
TGTGCCAGCAGCTCACGGACTAGCGGGGTGACAGATACGCAGTATTTT
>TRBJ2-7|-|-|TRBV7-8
CASGTVNYEQYF
TGTGCCAGCGGGACGGTAAACTACGAGCAGTACTTC
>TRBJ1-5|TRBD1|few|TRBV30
CAWTDRADQPQHF
TGTGCCTGGACCGACAGGGCGGATCAGCCCCAGCATTTT
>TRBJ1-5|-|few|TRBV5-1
CASSVLSNQPQHF
TGCGCCAGCAGCGTCCTTAGCAATCAGCCCCAGCATTTT
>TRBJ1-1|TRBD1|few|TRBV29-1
CSVARQGMNTEAFF
TGCAGCGTTGCGAGACAGGGGATGAACACTGAAGCTTTCTTT
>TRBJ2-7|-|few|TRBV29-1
CSVRADLSAYEQYF
TGCAGCGTTAGGGCGGATCTGAGCGCCTACGAGCAGTACTTC
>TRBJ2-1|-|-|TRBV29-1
CSVGGSSYNEQFF
TGCAGCGTTGGTGGGAGCTCCTACAATGAGCAGTTCTTC
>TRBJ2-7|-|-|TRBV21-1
CASSKGRSGRGEQYF
TGTGCCAGCAGCAAAGGGAGGAGCGGGAGGGGCGAGCAGTACTTC
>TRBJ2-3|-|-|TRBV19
CATETPTSTDTQYF
TGTGCCACCGAAACTCCGACTAGCACAGATACGCAGTATTTT
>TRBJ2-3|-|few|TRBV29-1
CSADPDTQYF
TGCAGCGCTGACCCAGATACGCAGTATTTT
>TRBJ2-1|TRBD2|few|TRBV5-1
CASSHGTSGLDEQFF
TGCGCCAGCAGCCACGGGACTAGCGGGTTAGATGAGCAGTTCTTC
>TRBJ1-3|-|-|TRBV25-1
CASSDPTRGRRNTIYF
TGTGCCAGCAGTGATCCTACGCGGGGGAGGAGAAACACCATATATTTT
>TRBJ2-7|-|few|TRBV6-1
CASKSEPSSYEQYF
TGTGCCAGCAAGTCGGAGCCGAGCTCCTACGAGCAGTACTTC
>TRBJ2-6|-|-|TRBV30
CAWSGGSRVRGSGANVLTF
TGTGCCTGGAGTGGTGGCAGCCGTGTGAGGGGCTCTGGGGCCAACGTCCTGACTTTC
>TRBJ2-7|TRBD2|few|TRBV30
CAWSRLANYEQYF
TGTGCCTGGAGTAGACTAGCGAACTACGAGCAGTACTTC
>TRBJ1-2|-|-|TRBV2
CASTPPRGAADYGYTF
TGTGCCAGCACCCCACCTCGGGGGGCAGCGGACTATGGCTACACCTTC
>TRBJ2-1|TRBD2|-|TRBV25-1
CASSEGGSGRGREQFF
TGTGCCAGCAGTGAGGGTGGTAGCGGGAGGGGGCGGGAGCAGTTCTTC
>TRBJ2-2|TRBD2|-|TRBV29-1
CSGQSGRTGELFF
TGCAGCGGCCAAAGCGGGAGGACCGGGGAGCTGTTTTTT
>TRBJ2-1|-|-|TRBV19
CASSIRGSDYEQFF
TGTGCCAGTAGTATTCGTGGGAGTGATTATGAGCAGTTCTTC
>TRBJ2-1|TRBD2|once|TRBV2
CASKTSGYNEQFF
TGTGCCAGCAAGACTAGCGGATACAATGAGCAGTTCTTC
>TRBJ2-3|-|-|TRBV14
CASSQKLGGARPDTQYF
TGTGCCAGCAGCCAGAAACTCGGGGGCGCGAGGCCAGATACGCAGTATTTT
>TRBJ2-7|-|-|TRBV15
CATSRDITGTAYEQYF
TGTGCCACCAGCAGAGATATTACCGGGACGGCCTACGAGCAGTACTTC